Presented here are 10 T cell receptor beta chains from one specimen sequenced in a study of blood T cell repertoires in COVID-19. Profiled with immunoSEQ multiplex PCR; TCRdb holds only in-frame clones, not every one. The table lists approximately 250,000 clones, about 89% of them singletons. Sample: peripheral blood. Source of these receptors: a man aged 40-49 years with active or convalescent COVID-19.

The chain combines TRBV12-3 or TRBV12-4 with TRBJ2-5; 9 bases match TRBD1. The V gene end was trimmed by 6 bases and the J gene end by 5 bases; junction bases not matched to a gene: 4. This CDR3 comprises 13 residues. In DNA form, the CDR3 reads TGTGCCAGCAGGCCTACAGGGGGCGAGACCCAGTACTTC. It translates to CASRPTGGETQYF.

The rearrangement links TRBV3-1 (or the pseudogene TRBV3-2) to TRBJ2-7; 8 bases match TRBD1. Trimming removed 2 bases from V and 6 bases from J; junction bases left unmatched: 6. This CDR3 region has 14 residues. The germline gives CDR1 LGHDT, CDR2 YNNKEL (reference sequence). The CDR3 coding sequence is TGTGCCAGCAGCCAAAGGACAGGGAGAGGCGAGCAGTACTTC. This encodes CASSQRTGRGEQYF.

The rearrangement joins TRBV21-1 to TRBJ1-5; the table's D call, TRBD1, has no DNA check behind it. TRBV21-1 is described as a pseudogene. The CDR3 is 15 residues long. The CDR3 region has the DNA TGTGCCAGCAGCAATAGCAGGGGGGCTAATCAGCCCCAGCATTTT. Translation: CASSNSRGANQPQHF.

This chain joins TRBV6-4 and TRBJ2-3, with 9 nucleotides matching TRBD1. CDR1 and CDR2 (germline): MRHNA, SNTAGT. The V and J ends lost 3 bases and 7 bases, in that order; junction bases with no gene match: 2. CDR3 length equals 13 residues. The CDR3 sequence is CASSEGTGYTQYF. The CDR3 nucleotides read TGTGCCAGCAGTGAAGGGACAGGGTATACGCAGTATTTT.

This sequence joins TRBV19 and TRBJ1-6; 9 bases line up with TRBD1. V trimming: 5 bases; J trimming: 2 bases; junction bases outside the gene matches: 7. Germline V gene data show CDR1 as LNHDA and CDR2 as SQIVND (reference sequence). The CDR3 covers 17 residues. The CDR3 bases are TGTGCCAGTAGTCCGGGACAGGGAGGACCCTATAATTCACCCCTCCACTTT. It codes for CASSPGQGGPYNSPLHF.

The chain combines TRBV28 with TRBJ2-4; TRBD1 aligns across 9 bases. V dropped 6 bases and J dropped 8; count of bases not matched to a gene: 11. The germline gives CDR1 MDHEN, CDR2 SYDVKM. The CDR3 has 15 residues. The CDR3 DNA is TGTGCCAGCAGCTCACGTACAGGGGGCTGGGACATTCAGTACTTC. Translated: CASSSRTGGWDIQYF.

V gene TRBV6-2 or TRBV6-3 combines with J gene TRBJ2-6; the match to TRBD1 covers 12 bases. CDR3 length equals 17 residues. In germline, CDR1 is MNHEY, CDR2 SVGEGT. With 2 bases clipped from V and 4 bases from J, the junction kept 3 bases outside the gene matches. The CDR3 protein is CASSYGTGGWGANVLTF. CDR3 DNA: TGTGCCAGCAGTTACGGGACAGGGGGCTGGGGGGCCAACGTCCTGACTTTC.

The J gene is TRBJ2-1, the V gene TRBV5-1; D is possibly TRBD1 (5 bases). V was cut by 0 bases and J by 7 bases, with 23 bases left in between. CDR3 length equals 18 residues. Germline CDR1 is SGHRS and CDR2 is YFSETQ. Here the CDR3 DNA reads TGCGCCAGCAGCTTGGTTTCTCTGGCTAGGAAGGACAAAAATGAGCAGTTCTTC. Translation: CASSLVSLARKDKNEQFF.

The chain links TRBV5-1 to TRBJ2-5, with D uncertain. The CDR3 spans 11 residues. Trimming shortened V by 2 bases and J by 5 bases, and 4 bases separated the two germline ends. The germline V gene has CDR1 SGHRS and CDR2 YFSETQ. The CDR3 sequence is CASSFSETQYF. CDR3 sequence (DNA): TGCGCCAGCAGCTTCTCGGAGACCCAGTACTTC.

The gene calls are TRBV7-3 and TRBJ1-1; a possible D gene is TRBD1 (5 bases). CDR1 is SGHTA, CDR2 FQGTGA, per germline. This CDR3 region has 16 residues. The ends were cut back, 4 bases at V and 0 bases at J, with 15 bases in the middle. This CDR3 reads CASSSQRAGVNTEAFF. Here the CDR3 DNA reads TGTGCCAGCAGCTCCCAACGGGCGGGGGTGAACACTGAAGCTTTCTTT.